This is a list of T cell receptor beta chains from one sample in a study of CD8 T cells in ankylosing spondylitis. MiXCR was run by TCRdb on the 5' RACE reads, yielding one entry per CDR3 protein. The sample has 130,000 or so distinct CDR3 sequences; 17% are singletons. The sequenced sample was blood, either unsorted or a sorted T cell fraction (not recorded which). The source of these receptors is a male donor with ankylosing spondylitis. Both conserved end residues are trimmed from each CDR3. Some rows have no size entry. The others give once, few or many, or a class for an expanded clone.

clone size: -
J gene: TRBJ1-1
V gene: TRBV11-1
CDR3 protein: ASSYPRGRGNTEAF

clone size: -
J gene: TRBJ1-1
V gene: TRBV7-3
CDR3 protein: ASSFGRNTEAF

clone size: -
J gene: TRBJ2-3
V gene: TRBV5-1
CDR3 protein: ASSLVGGGITDTQY

clone size: few
J gene: TRBJ2-7
V gene: TRBV20-1
CDR3 protein: SASEPSGYEQY

clone size: -
J gene: TRBJ2-5
V gene: TRBV4-1
CDR3 protein: ASSQGTSGTETQY

clone size: -
J gene: TRBJ2-1
V gene: TRBV3-1
CDR3 protein: ASSQDSGLAGATEQF

clone size: -
J gene: TRBJ2-1
V gene: TRBV28
CDR3 protein: ASSGGSLYNEQF

clone size: -
J gene: TRBJ1-5
V gene: TRBV29-1
CDR3 protein: SIGGTGGQPQH

clone size: -
J gene: TRBJ2-5
V gene: TRBV5-6
CDR3 protein: ASSYRTSRAGWETQY

clone size: few
J gene: TRBJ1-5
V gene: TRBV2
CDR3 protein: ATWTGESNQPQH

clone size: few
J gene: TRBJ2-3
V gene: TRBV2
CDR3 protein: ASSPTLAAWGDTQY

clone size: few
J gene: TRBJ2-1
V gene: TRBV29-1
CDR3 protein: SVDGTPGMAYNEQF

clone size: -
J gene: TRBJ2-2
V gene: TRBV28
CDR3 protein: ASSLSGYTGELF

clone size: -
J gene: TRBJ2-7
V gene: TRBV7-2
CDR3 protein: ASSLPSSPYEQY

clone size: -
J gene: TRBJ2-7
V gene: TRBV3-1
CDR3 protein: ASSQGRGSSYEQY

clone size: -
J gene: TRBJ2-5
V gene: TRBV5-1
CDR3 protein: ASVDVGTQY

clone size: few
J gene: TRBJ2-3
V gene: TRBV4-1
CDR3 protein: ASSQQGNRFGEDTQY

clone size: few
J gene: TRBJ2-1
V gene: TRBV15
CDR3 protein: ATSPGDRVWTSGNGQF

clone size: -
J gene: TRBJ1-1
V gene: TRBV13
CDR3 protein: ASSSSLQGSPFNTEAF

clone size: -
J gene: TRBJ2-5
V gene: TRBV6-2/TRBV6-3
CDR3 protein: ASSYSARLPILQETQY

clone size: many
J gene: TRBJ1-5
V gene: TRBV10-3
CDR3 protein: AIGQGGSNQPQH

clone size: few
J gene: TRBJ1-2
V gene: TRBV29-1
CDR3 protein: SVEDRTNYGYT

clone size: many
J gene: TRBJ2-1
V gene: TRBV6-1
CDR3 protein: ASSEFSGRKNEQF

clone size: -
J gene: TRBJ2-7
V gene: TRBV7-9
CDR3 protein: ASSYGTVTYEQY

clone size: few
J gene: TRBJ2-2
V gene: TRBV4-3
CDR3 protein: ASSQVFGRDDGELF

clone size: few
J gene: TRBJ2-5
V gene: TRBV11-2
CDR3 protein: ASVPTGQETQY

clone size: many
J gene: TRBJ2-1
V gene: TRBV5-1
CDR3 protein: ASSLAVGRYNEQF

clone size: -
J gene: TRBJ2-5
V gene: TRBV28
CDR3 protein: ASSLFVGGAETQY

clone size: -
J gene: TRBJ2-3
V gene: TRBV11-2
CDR3 protein: ASSWGLAGGGTDTQY

clone size: few
J gene: TRBJ2-7
V gene: TRBV25-1
CDR3 protein: ASSELSSLFVGQY

clone size: few
J gene: TRBJ1-4
V gene: TRBV27
CDR3 protein: ASSWQGATNEKLF

clone size: -
J gene: TRBJ2-2
V gene: TRBV6-5
CDR3 protein: ASSYTQGTGELF

clone size: many
J gene: TRBJ2-1
V gene: TRBV4-2
CDR3 protein: ASSQRLAGVAYNEQF

clone size: few
J gene: TRBJ2-7
V gene: TRBV5-1
CDR3 protein: ASSLKPDYLSYEQY

clone size: -
J gene: TRBJ2-7
V gene: TRBV11-3
CDR3 protein: ASRDYGAAYEQY

clone size: few
J gene: TRBJ2-7
V gene: TRBV20-1
CDR3 protein: SARVGGPTYEQY

clone size: -
J gene: TRBJ2-7
V gene: TRBV7-8
CDR3 protein: ASSPEDSLGYYEQY

clone size: few
J gene: TRBJ1-3
V gene: TRBV15
CDR3 protein: ATKHPGHSGNTIY

clone size: few
J gene: TRBJ2-1
V gene: TRBV15
CDR3 protein: ATSRARGGPGYNEQF

clone size: few
J gene: TRBJ2-1
V gene: TRBV20-1
CDR3 protein: SADGPTGTTAEF

clone size: few
J gene: TRBJ2-6
V gene: TRBV4-1
CDR3 protein: ASSHTTQGGSGANVLT

clone size: -
J gene: TRBJ2-7
V gene: TRBV27
CDR3 protein: ASSLSTGAYYEQY

clone size: few
J gene: TRBJ1-5
V gene: TRBV20-1
CDR3 protein: SARVGTAKDYSNQPQH

clone size: -
J gene: TRBJ2-3
V gene: TRBV7-3
CDR3 protein: ASSTVNTDTQY

clone size: few
J gene: TRBJ2-3
V gene: TRBV7-2
CDR3 protein: ASSPPFDTQY

clone size: -
J gene: TRBJ2-1
V gene: TRBV6-1
CDR3 protein: ASSRRLDNEQF

clone size: few
J gene: TRBJ2-1
V gene: TRBV7-9
CDR3 protein: ASSRTAHEQF

clone size: many
J gene: TRBJ1-6
V gene: TRBV10-2
CDR3 protein: ATVGGFDSPLH

clone size: many
J gene: TRBJ2-1
V gene: TRBV11-1
CDR3 protein: ASSSRLATTSSYNEQF

clone size: many
J gene: TRBJ2-1
V gene: TRBV6-6
CDR3 protein: AGREDSYNEQF

clone size: -
J gene: TRBJ2-3
V gene: TRBV19
CDR3 protein: ASTLWWGSTDTQY

clone size: few
J gene: TRBJ1-1
V gene: TRBV24-1
CDR3 protein: ATSVPLRGGTEAF

clone size: few
J gene: TRBJ2-1
V gene: TRBV9
CDR3 protein: ASSVGRGLDEQF

clone size: -
J gene: TRBJ2-5
V gene: TRBV11-3
CDR3 protein: ASRQGGVQETQY

clone size: -
J gene: TRBJ2-1
V gene: TRBV6-5
CDR3 protein: ASSYSPVLAGDNEQF

clone size: -
J gene: TRBJ1-1
V gene: TRBV2
CDR3 protein: ASSSTASRAEAF

clone size: many
J gene: TRBJ2-7
V gene: TRBV4-3
CDR3 protein: ASSQDRSYEQY